A single T cell receptor (beta chain) is shown here with its context. The antigen is undetermined. This sample is part of a study of cytomegalovirus exposure and HLA in healthy donors. Primers for the PCR totalled 60 Vbeta and 13 Jbeta. Assay used: immunoSEQ multiplex PCR; TCRdb lists only in-frame clones, some missing. The table lists 180,000 or so clones, approximately 80% of them singletons, with 1.1% to 1.5% in the top ten. The study's findings and limits: Cytomegalovirus status, reportedly, was diagnosed with high specificity and sensitivity by the classifier.

This CDR3 is 15 amino acids long. Germline V gene sequence: CDR1 MGHRA, CDR2 YSYEKL. The genes are TRBV4-1 and TRBJ2-5; 7 nucleotides agree with TRBD2. The J call may be mistaken, given a closer DNA end match to TRBJ2-7. The sequence was collected from a girl aged 10-17 years in good health and CMV-seropositive. The sequenced material came from PBMCs. The CDR3 DNA sequence: TGCGCCAGCAGCCAGCTCCTAGCGGAGATCTACGAGCAGTACTTC. This sequence encodes CASSQLLAEIYEQYF.